One and the same sample provided the 2 T cell receptor beta chains below, sequenced in a study of T cell responses to AZD1222 COVID-19 vaccine. Sequencing was performed with immunoSEQ multiplex PCR; in TCRdb, only in-frame clones are kept and a portion is missing. The sample holds more than 75,000 clones, around 90% seen once. The sequencing used peripheral blood, collected 28 days after the second AZD1222 dose. The source is an adult who received the AZD1222 COVID-19 vaccine.

The sample holds one count of this clone. This sequence joins TRBV6-5 and TRBJ2-7; D may be TRBD1 (5 bases). Germline V CDR1 and CDR2: MNHEY, SVGAGI. CDR3 length equals 14 residues. Trimming cost V 6 bases and J 1 base, with 13 bases left between them. The CDR3: CASSRDRRSYEQYF. The DNA of the CDR3 is TGTGCCAGCAGCCGCGACAGACGGTCCTACGAGCAGTACTTC.

The rearrangement joins TRBV7-2 to TRBJ2-2; TRBD1 aligns across 12 bases. V was clipped by 4 bases and J by 5 bases; unmatched bases: 8. This CDR3 has 17 amino acids. Germline lookup yields CDR1 SGHTA and CDR2 FQGNSA. CDR3 loop: CASSSRGTGGWTGELFF. The CDR3 bases are TGTGCCAGCAGCTCCCGAGGGACAGGGGGCTGGACCGGGGAGCTGTTTTTT.